This is a list of T cell receptor beta chains from one sample in a study of T cell responses to AZD1222 COVID-19 vaccine. The method was immunoSEQ multiplex PCR; TCRdb's version includes in-frame clones alone and lacks a portion of them. This sample yields fewer than 120,000 clones, of which around 90% are seen a single time; 1.6% belongs to the top ten. The sample here was peripheral blood, taken on day 0 of AZD1222 vaccination. Receptors were obtained from an adult in good health. Both conserved end residues are part of each CDR3. A D gene is named only where the DNA matches it firmly. Where a row states a size, it is once, few, many or the class of an expanded clone; other rows omit it.

D: TRBD2
size: once
J: TRBJ2-7
V: TRBV7-9
CDR3: CASSELAGREQYF
DNA: TGTGCCAGCAGCGAGTTAGCGGGACGCGAGCAGTACTTC

D: TRBD1
size: NA
J: TRBJ2-7
V: TRBV5-1
CDR3: CASSLIPGQTYEQYF
DNA: TGCGCCAGCAGTTTAATCCCGGGACAGACCTACGAGCAGTACTTC

D: TRBD2
size: NA
J: TRBJ2-1
V: TRBV4-1
CDR3: CASSQEVRGRASTNEQFF
DNA: TGCGCCAGCAGCCAAGAAGTCCGCGGGAGGGCCAGCACGAATGAGCAGTTCTTC

D: TRBD2
size: NA
J: TRBJ2-1
V: TRBV7-9
CDR3: CASSLGWREGENEQFF
DNA: TGTGCCAGCAGCTTAGGGTGGCGGGAGGGTGAAAATGAGCAGTTCTTC

D: NA
size: NA
J: TRBJ1-1
V: TRBV19
CDR3: CASSIGRKAEAFF
DNA: TGTGCCAGTAGTATTGGGAGAAAAGCTGAAGCTTTCTTT

D: NA
size: NA
J: TRBJ2-2
V: TRBV6-5
CDR3: CASSPRGGDTGELFF
DNA: TGTGCCAGCAGTCCCCGGGGTGGGGACACCGGGGAGCTGTTTTTT

D: NA
size: NA
J: TRBJ1-4
V: TRBV5-6
CDR3: CASSSRDGNEKLFF
DNA: TGTGCCAGCAGTAGTAGGGACGGGAATGAAAAACTGTTTTTT

D: NA
size: NA
J: TRBJ2-7
V: TRBV30
CDR3: CAWSVTVGAATF
DNA: TGTGCCTGGAGTGTAACGGTGGGGGCTGCGACGTTC

D: NA
size: NA
J: TRBJ1-1
V: TRBV5-4
CDR3: CASSLGGTPEAFF
DNA: TGTGCCAGCAGCTTGGGAGGGACACCTGAAGCTTTCTTT

D: NA
size: few
J: TRBJ2-7
V: TRBV5-1
CDR3: CASSTQDHEQYF
DNA: TGCGCCAGCAGCACCCAGGACCACGAGCAGTACTTC

D: NA
size: NA
J: TRBJ1-1
V: TRBV12-5
CDR3: CASGASRVISEAFF
DNA: TGTGCTAGTGGAGCTAGCCGAGTGATCTCTGAAGCTTTCTTT

D: TRBD1
size: few
J: TRBJ2-2
V: TRBV7-9
CDR3: CASSRGQGNGELFF
DNA: TGTGCCAGCAGCCGAGGACAGGGTAACGGGGAGCTGTTTTTT

D: NA
size: NA
J: TRBJ1-1
V: TRBV6-5
CDR3: CASRDSLRTEAFF
DNA: TGTGCCAGCAGGGACAGCCTGAGGACTGAAGCTTTCTTT

D: NA
size: NA
J: TRBJ2-7
V: TRBV5-1
CDR3: CASSSGRTVDSYEQYF
DNA: TGCGCCAGCAGCAGTGGTCGAACAGTGGACTCCTACGAGCAGTACTTC

D: NA
size: once
J: TRBJ1-1
V: TRBV18
CDR3: CASSPSDRIFAEAFF
DNA: TGTGCCAGCTCACCATCGGATAGGATCTTCGCTGAAGCTTTCTTT

D: NA
size: once
J: TRBJ1-3
V: TRBV13
CDR3: CASSSGFSGNTIYF
DNA: TGTGCCAGCAGTTCGGGCTTCTCTGGAAACACCATATATTTT

D: TRBD2
size: NA
J: TRBJ2-5
V: TRBV2
CDR3: CASSGTSGRQETQYF
DNA: TGTGCCAGCAGTGGGACTAGCGGGAGGCAAGAGACCCAGTACTTC

D: NA
size: NA
J: TRBJ2-1
V: TRBV6-5
CDR3: CASRSPLGHEQFF
DNA: TGTGCCAGCAGATCCCCTCTAGGCCATGAGCAGTTCTTC

D: NA
size: NA
J: TRBJ1-1
V: TRBV18
CDR3: CASSSEENTEAFF
DNA: TGTGCCAGCTCATCGGAGGAGAACACTGAAGCTTTCTTT

D: TRBD1
size: NA
J: TRBJ1-2
V: TRBV7-9
CDR3: CASSLEVRTGRNGYTF
DNA: TGTGCCAGCAGCTTAGAAGTGAGGACAGGGAGGAATGGCTACACCTTC

D: NA
size: NA
J: TRBJ1-1
V: TRBV6-5
CDR3: CASSYFAGTQNTEAFF
DNA: TGTGCCAGCAGTTACTTCGCCGGGACACAGAACACTGAAGCTTTCTTT

D: NA
size: NA
J: TRBJ1-1
V: TRBV5-1
CDR3: CASRSELNTEAFF
DNA: TGCGCCAGCAGGTCCGAGCTGAACACTGAAGCTTTCTTT

D: TRBD1
size: NA
J: TRBJ1-1
V: TRBV19
CDR3: CASRGTGGLTEAFF
DNA: TGTGCCAGTAGGGGGACAGGGGGTTTAACTGAAGCTTTCTTT

D: NA
size: NA
J: TRBJ1-1
V: TRBV5-1
CDR3: CASSSSGNTEAFF
DNA: TGCGCCAGCAGCTCATCAGGGAACACTGAAGCTTTCTTT

D: NA
size: NA
J: TRBJ1-1
V: TRBV7-2
CDR3: CASSPSGNVNTEAFF
DNA: TGTGCCAGCAGCCCCAGTGGCAACGTGAACACTGAAGCTTTCTTT

D: TRBD1
size: NA
J: TRBJ1-1
V: TRBV9
CDR3: CASSGRQGNTEAFF
DNA: TGTGCCAGCAGCGGCCGACAGGGGAACACTGAAGCTTTCTTT

D: NA
size: NA
J: TRBJ1-4
V: TRBV6-1
CDR3: CASSEVWEANEKLFF
DNA: TGTGCCAGCAGTGAAGTCTGGGAGGCTAATGAAAAACTGTTTTTT

D: TRBD2
size: NA
J: TRBJ2-1
V: TRBV18
CDR3: CASSPLAGPWNEQFF
DNA: TGTGCCAGCTCACCTCTAGCGGGCCCTTGGAATGAGCAGTTCTTC

D: NA
size: NA
J: TRBJ1-2
V: TRBV19
CDR3: CASSKTGSGGYGYTF
DNA: TGTGCCAGTAGTAAAACAGGGAGTGGAGGCTATGGCTACACCTTC

D: TRBD1
size: NA
J: TRBJ1-1
V: TRBV7-2
CDR3: CASSRRTGVNTEAFF
DNA: TGTGCCAGCAGCCGCCGGACAGGAGTGAACACTGAAGCTTTCTTT

D: TRBD2
size: NA
J: TRBJ2-1
V: TRBV4-2
CDR3: CASSQGPGLAGDKSYNEQFF
DNA: TGTGCCAGCAGCCAAGGGCCCGGGCTAGCGGGGGACAAATCCTACAATGAGCAGTTCTTC

D: TRBD2
size: NA
J: TRBJ2-2
V: TRBV5-5
CDR3: CASSAPGGGNTGELFF
DNA: TGTGCCAGCAGCGCCCCCGGCGGGGGAAACACCGGGGAGCTGTTTTTT

D: TRBD1
size: NA
J: TRBJ1-2
V: TRBV14
CDR3: CASSQAGTGGYGYTF
DNA: TGTGCCAGCAGCCAAGCCGGGACAGGGGGATATGGCTACACCTTC

D: TRBD2
size: NA
J: TRBJ2-7
V: TRBV10-1
CDR3: CASSPGTSLHEQYF
DNA: TGCGCCAGCAGCCCCGGGACTAGCTTACACGAGCAGTACTTC

D: NA
size: NA
J: TRBJ1-2
V: TRBV29-1
CDR3: CSVERTGHGYTF
DNA: TGCAGCGTTGAACGGACGGGACATGGCTACACCTTC

D: NA
size: NA
J: TRBJ1-5
V: TRBV27
CDR3: CASSQPGDNQPQHF
DNA: TGTGCCAGCAGTCAACCAGGTGACAATCAGCCCCAGCATTTT

D: NA
size: NA
J: TRBJ1-2
V: TRBV7-8
CDR3: CASSPKGTGDYGYTF
DNA: TGTGCCAGCAGCCCTAAAGGGACGGGCGACTATGGCTACACCTTC

D: NA
size: NA
J: TRBJ1-2
V: TRBV5-6
CDR3: CASSPRGTRTNYGYTF
DNA: TGTGCCAGCAGCCCGAGGGGGACTCGCACTAACTATGGCTACACCTTC

D: NA
size: NA
J: TRBJ1-1
V: TRBV6-4
CDR3: CASSGGGNTEAFF
DNA: TGTGCCAGCAGTGGCGGGGGGAACACTGAAGCTTTCTTT

D: NA
size: NA
J: TRBJ1-1
V: TRBV11-2
CDR3: CASSTSPGTEAFF
DNA: TGTGCCAGCAGCACCTCCCCTGGGACTGAAGCTTTCTTT

D: NA
size: few
J: TRBJ2-1
V: TRBV20-1
CDR3: CSASLGLHRFF
DNA: TGCAGTGCTAGCCTGGGGCTACATCGGTTCTTC

D: NA
size: NA
J: TRBJ1-5
V: TRBV7-2
CDR3: CASSLDPLYQPQHF
DNA: TGTGCCAGCAGCTTAGACCCCCTATATCAGCCCCAGCATTTT

D: NA
size: few
J: TRBJ2-1
V: TRBV3-1/TRBV3-2
CDR3: CASSERGRDEQFF
DNA: TGTGCCAGCAGCGAGAGAGGGCGAGATGAGCAGTTCTTC

D: TRBD1
size: NA
J: TRBJ1-4
V: TRBV30
CDR3: CAWRRTGSKEKLFF
DNA: TGTGCCTGGAGACGGACAGGGTCTAAGGAAAAACTGTTTTTT

D: NA
size: many
J: TRBJ2-7
V: TRBV19
CDR3: CASSIDLTYEQYF
DNA: TGTGCCAGTAGTATAGATCTGACCTACGAGCAGTACTTC

D: NA
size: NA
J: TRBJ2-2
V: TRBV6-1
CDR3: CASSEVGQALLAGELFF
DNA: TGTGCCAGCAGTGAAGTCGGACAAGCGCTCCTCGCCGGGGAGCTGTTTTTT

D: TRBD1
size: NA
J: TRBJ2-2
V: TRBV29-1
CDR3: CSAGTGPSGGTGELFF
DNA: TGCAGCGCCGGGACAGGACCCTCAGGCGGCACCGGGGAGCTGTTTTTT

D: NA
size: NA
J: TRBJ2-1
V: TRBV14
CDR3: CASSQNHRHNNEQFF
DNA: TGTGCCAGCAGCCAAAATCACAGACACAACAATGAGCAGTTCTTC

D: NA
size: NA
J: TRBJ1-1
V: TRBV5-1
CDR3: CASSRTPEDTEAFF
DNA: TGCGCCAGCAGCAGGACCCCGGAGGACACTGAAGCTTTCTTT

D: NA
size: NA
J: TRBJ1-4
V: TRBV12-3/TRBV12-4
CDR3: CASRAPYHEKLFF
DNA: TGTGCCAGCAGGGCCCCATATCATGAAAAACTGTTTTTT

D: TRBD1
size: NA
J: TRBJ1-4
V: TRBV24-1
CDR3: CATRSRGLTTNEKLFF
DNA: TGTGCCACCAGATCTAGGGGGCTGACAACTAATGAAAAACTGTTTTTT

D: NA
size: NA
J: TRBJ1-1
V: TRBV5-1
CDR3: CASSLGAWTVSNTEAFF
DNA: TGCGCCAGCAGCTTGGGGGCATGGACAGTTTCGAACACTGAAGCTTTCTTT

D: TRBD1
size: NA
J: TRBJ1-2
V: TRBV4-1
CDR3: CASSQTGVGGYTF
DNA: TGCGCCAGCAGCCAAACAGGGGTGGGAGGCTACACCTTC